This TCR beta chain was sequenced during a study of T cell repertoires and HLA-DP antigens. Whole-study context: Versus self, one alloantigen differed at one groove amino acid, the other at roughly ten.

The primer mix covered 54 TRBV segments and 13 TRBJ segments. Produced via immunoSEQ multiplex PCR; TCRdb's table is partial and in-frame only. The data show about 73,000 clones, around 80% seen once. Untouched CD4+ T cells were isolated by negative selection, averaging about 98% purity. On this clone: Its antigen remains unidentified.

Germline V gene sequence: CDR1 MNHNY, CDR2 SVGAGI (reference sequence). The V end was cut by 5 bases, the J end by 0 bases, with 4 bases between. CDR3 length: 13 amino acids. This receptor was obtained from a man aged 55 to 70 in good health and CMV-seronegative. The chain is built from TRBV6-6 and TRBJ2-2; no reliable D call. The sample taken for sequencing was CD4+ T cells from PBMCs. CDR3 coding DNA: TGTGCCAGCAGTCAAGCGAACACCGGGGAGCTGTTTTTT. The encoded protein is CASSQANTGELFF.